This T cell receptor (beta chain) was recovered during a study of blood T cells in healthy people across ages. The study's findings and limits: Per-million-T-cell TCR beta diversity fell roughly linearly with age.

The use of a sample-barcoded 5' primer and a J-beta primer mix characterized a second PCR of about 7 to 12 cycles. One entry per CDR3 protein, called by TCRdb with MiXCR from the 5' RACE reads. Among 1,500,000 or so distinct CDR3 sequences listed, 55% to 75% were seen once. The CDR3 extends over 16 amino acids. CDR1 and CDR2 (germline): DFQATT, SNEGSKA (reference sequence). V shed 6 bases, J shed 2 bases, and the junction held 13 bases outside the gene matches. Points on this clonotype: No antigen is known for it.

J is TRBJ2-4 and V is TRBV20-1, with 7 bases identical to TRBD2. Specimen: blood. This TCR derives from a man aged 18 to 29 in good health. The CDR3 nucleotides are TGCAGTGCGGAGGGGCGGGGGATTGTGACCAAAAACATTCAGTACTTC. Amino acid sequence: CSAEGRGIVTKNIQYF.